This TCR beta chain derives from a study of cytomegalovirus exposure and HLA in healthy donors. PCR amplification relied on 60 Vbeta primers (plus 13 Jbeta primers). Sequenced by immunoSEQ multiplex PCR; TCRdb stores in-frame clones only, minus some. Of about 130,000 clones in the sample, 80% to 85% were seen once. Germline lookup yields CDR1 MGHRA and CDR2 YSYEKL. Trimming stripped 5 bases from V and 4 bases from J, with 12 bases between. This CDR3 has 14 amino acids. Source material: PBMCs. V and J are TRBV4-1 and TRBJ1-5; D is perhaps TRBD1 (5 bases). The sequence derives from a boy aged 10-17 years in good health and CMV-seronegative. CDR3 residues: CASSAISGNQPQHF. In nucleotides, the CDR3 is TGCGCCAGCAGCGCGATTTCAGGGAATCAGCCCCAGCATTTT.